Each of the 26 T cell receptor beta chains below was sequenced from the same sample in a study of beta chain features in type 1 diabetes. Overall study findings and caveats: TCRB CDR3s from Type 1 diabetes patients were moderately but significantly shorter in all four CD4+ subsets.

As every portion of the isolated RNA was reverse transcribed, the sequencing read expressed TCRB transcripts. Libraries were prepared by immunoSEQ multiplex PCR; TCRdb keeps only in-frame clonotypes and omits some of them. The sample has 120,000 or so clones, about 18% seen once; the top ten hold roughly 2.6%. The antigens for these receptors are not known. The specimen was central memory CD4+ T cells from blood. These receptors came from a man younger than 30 with type 1 diabetes.

In its sample, this clone was seen a few times. The V call is TRBV2, the J call TRBJ2-5, with D possibly being TRBD1 (7 bases). Trimming shortened V by 3 bases and J by 3 bases, and 11 bases separated the two germline ends. The CDR3 is made up of 14 amino acids. In germline, CDR1 is SNHLY, CDR2 FYNNEI. The CDR3: CASSEQGGEETQYF. The CDR3 region has the DNA TGTGCCAGCAGTGAGCAGGGGGGAGAAGAGACCCAGTACTTC. The whole variable domain, remainder taken from reference TRBV2 and TRBJ2-5, is EPEVTQTPSHQVTQMGQEVILRCVPISNHLYFYWYRQILGQKVEFLVSFYNNEISEKSEIFDDQFSVERPDGSNFTLKIRSTKLEDSAMYFCASSEQGGEETQYFGPGTRLLVL.

The CDR3 sequence: CASSLTAEAFF. In DNA, the CDR3 is TGTGCCAGCAGTTTGACTGCCGAAGCTTTCTTT. This sequence joins TRBV27 and TRBJ1-1; unclear D gene. V was pared by 3 bases and J by 8 bases, with 7 bases between. CDR3 size: 11 residues. CDR1 MNHEY and CDR2 SMNVEV come from the germline V gene (reference sequence).

V and J are TRBV4-3 and TRBJ2-2; D unclear. The V end lost 1 base, the J end lost 2 bases, and 8 bases lay between the germline ends. Germline V gene data show CDR1 as LGHNA and CDR2 as YSLEER. The CDR3 runs to 15 residues. CDR3 amino acids: CASSQAAGNTGELFF. Here the CDR3 DNA reads TGCGCCAGCAGCCAAGCTGCCGGAAACACCGGGGAGCTGTTTTTT.

The gene calls are TRBV2 and TRBJ1-1, with D tentatively TRBD1 (5 bases). V was pared by 3 bases and J by 4 bases, with 9 bases between. This CDR3 is built from 13 residues. CDR1 and CDR2 (germline): SNHLY, FYNNEI. The CDR3 region is CASSEGPGTEAFF. CDR3 in DNA: TGTGCCAGCAGTGAGGGGCCAGGCACTGAAGCTTTCTTT. Filled out from reference TRBV2 and TRBJ1-1, the complete variable domain reads EPEVTQTPSHQVTQMGQEVILRCVPISNHLYFYWYRQILGQKVEFLVSFYNNEISEKSEIFDDQFSVERPDGSNFTLKIRSTKLEDSAMYFCASSEGPGTEAFFGQGTRLTVV.

This clone was seen repeatedly, ten times or more. V is TRBV2 and J is TRBJ2-6, with D uncertain. Trimming pared 8 bases from V and 10 bases from J, leaving 9 bases between. The CDR3 length is 11 residues. Germline V CDR1 and CDR2: SNHLY, FYNNEI. CDR3 nucleotides: TGTGCCAGCTCTAACGAAAACGTCCTGACTTTC. It specifies CASSNENVLTF.

The V and J genes are TRBV28 and TRBJ2-5, with no clear D. Germline CDR1 and CDR2: MDHEN and SYDVKM. Trimming left V 6 bases short and J 4 bases short, with 3 bases between. The CDR3 length is 10 residues. CDR3 residues: CASSGETQYF. CDR3 DNA sequence: TGTGCCAGCAGCGGAGAGACCCAGTACTTC.

The V call is TRBV4-2, the J call TRBJ2-3; 10 positions match TRBD2. The CDR3 is made up of 19 amino acids. After removal of 0 bases from V and 2 bases from J, the junction contained 11 bases not matched to a gene. Germline CDR1 is LGHNA and CDR2 is YNFKEQ. The DNA of the CDR3 is TGTGCCAGCAGCCAAGATATCGCAAAGCGGGAGGGGTACACAGATACGCAGTATTTT. It encodes CASSQDIAKREGYTDTQYF.

This clone was counted a few times. This chain links TRBV9 with TRBJ2-2, with unresolved D. The CDR3 length is 15 residues. Germline CDR1 is SGDLS and CDR2 is YYNGEE. V lost 0 bases and J 6 bases, leaving 12 bases between the germline ends. CDR3 coding DNA: TGTGCCAGCAGCGTAGCATCGGTCAGCCCCGGGGAGCTGTTTTTT. This sequence encodes CASSVASVSPGELFF.

Only a few counts were recorded for this clone. This chain uses TRBV9 with TRBJ2-1; 14 bases are shared with TRBD2. Trimming removed 0 bases from V and 5 bases from J; junction bases left unmatched: 1. The CDR3 runs 16 residues. CDR1 and CDR2 from the germline V gene are SGDLS and YYNGEE. CDR3 nucleotide sequence: TGTGCCAGCAGCGTAGGGGGACTAGCGGGAGACAATGAGCAGTTCTTC. Its protein is CASSVGGLAGDNEQFF.

The chain employs TRBV7-2 and TRBJ2-1, with a possible D match to TRBD1 (5 bases). The CDR3 runs 14 residues. V lost 5 bases and J 4 bases, leaving 12 bases between the germline ends. Germline-derived CDR1 and CDR2 are SGHTA and FQGNSA. CDR3 in amino acids: CASSLDSVYNEQFF. As DNA, the CDR3 is TGTGCCAGCAGCCTAGACAGCGTATACAATGAGCAGTTCTTC.

This chain connects TRBV5-1 to TRBJ2-1, with 8 positions matching TRBD2. Trimming took 0 bases from V and 9 from J; bases not matched to a gene: 2. The germline gives CDR1 SGHRS, CDR2 YFSETQ. The CDR3 length is 13 residues. CDR3 sequence reads: CASSLVLAGEQFF. The CDR3 bases are TGCGCCAGCAGCTTGGTTCTAGCGGGTGAGCAGTTCTTC. Filled out from reference TRBV5-1 and TRBJ2-1, the complete variable domain reads KAGVTQTPRYLIKTRGQQVTLSCSPISGHRSVSWYQQTPGQGLQFLFEYFSETQRNKGNFPGRFSGRQFSNSRSEMNVSTLELGDSALYLCASSLVLAGEQFFGPGTRLTVL.

This clone was seen only once. This chain joins TRBV27 and TRBJ2-3; no clear D gene. CDR1 is MNHEY and CDR2 is SMNVEV in the germline V gene (reference sequence). The CDR3 runs 12 residues. The V gene lost 2 bases and the J gene lost 6 bases, with 6 bases spanning the gap. The chain's CDR3 is CASSLGWDTQYF. The CDR3 DNA is TGTGCCAGCAGTTTAGGGTGGGATACGCAGTATTTT.

This clone was picked up a small number of times. The rearrangement joins TRBV28 to TRBJ2-5; 10 bases align to TRBD1. With 1 base clipped from V and 5 bases from J, the junction kept 7 bases outside the gene matches. The CDR3 has 16 residues. Germline CDR1 reads MDHEN; CDR2 reads SYDVKM. CDR3 DNA: TGTGCCAGCAGTTTATCGGCCGGGACAGGGGACGAGACCCAGTACTTC. Translation gives CASSLSAGTGDETQYF. The full variable domain, rest sourced from reference TRBV28 and TRBJ2-5, is DVKVTQSSRYLVKRTGEKVFLECVQDMDHENMFWYRQDPGLGLRLIYFSYDVKMKEKGDIPEGYSVSREKKERFSLILESASTNQTSMYLCASSLSAGTGDETQYFGPGTRLLVL.

J is TRBJ2-1 and V is TRBV18; 9 nucleotides line up with TRBD1. This CDR3 comprises 16 residues. V lost 3 bases, J lost 8 bases, and 11 bases stayed unmatched. Looked up from germline, CDR1 is KGHSH and CDR2 is LQKENI. The chain's CDR3 is CASSPQEQGAMDEQFF. The CDR3 bases are TGTGCCAGCTCACCGCAGGAACAGGGGGCTATGGATGAGCAGTTCTTC.

This chain connects TRBV6-6 to TRBJ2-5, with 8 positions matching TRBD1. Germline V gene data show CDR1 as MNHNY and CDR2 as SVGAGI (reference sequence). The length of the CDR3 is 14 residues. The V gene end was trimmed by 9 bases and the J gene end by 3 bases; junction bases not matched to a gene: 9. The CDR3 coding sequence is TGTGCCAGTCAGACAGGGGCAGGGGAAGAGACCCAGTACTTC. Protein: CASQTGAGEETQYF.

The chain links TRBV23-1 to TRBJ1-4, with 8 bases that match TRBD1. TRBV23-1 is labeled an ORF, and its function is uncertain. Trimming took 6 bases from V and 7 from J; bases not matched to a gene: 16. This CDR3 has 17 amino acids. This CDR3 reads CASSQPKGQGKVEKLFF. CDR3 sequence (DNA): TGCGCCAGCAGCCAACCTAAAGGACAGGGAAAAGTTGAAAAACTGTTTTTT.

This clone was seen a handful of times. The chain combines TRBV30 with TRBJ2-3, with D unclear. CDR3 length equals 12 residues. Per the germline V gene, CDR1 is GTSNPN and CDR2 is SVGIG (reference sequence). V lost 5 bases to trimming and J lost 5 bases, with 11 bases between them. CDR3 amino acids: CAWAQLEDTQYF. CDR3 nucleotide sequence: TGTGCCTGGGCCCAGTTGGAAGATACGCAGTATTTT.

The genes are TRBV6-1 and TRBJ1-5, with D possibly being TRBD1 (6 bases). The CDR3 spans 15 residues. The germline CDR1 and CDR2 sequences are MNHNS and SASEGT. V lost 4 bases and J lost 4, with 14 bases in between. CDR3 amino acids: CASSGEGHPNQPQHF. Here the CDR3 DNA reads TGTGCCAGCAGTGGAGAGGGACACCCGAATCAGCCCCAGCATTTT.

The CDR3 DNA follows: TGTGCCAGCAGCGTAGCGGAAGATCAGCCCCAGCATTTT. Protein sequence: CASSVAEDQPQHF. The chain employs TRBV9 and TRBJ1-5; D is unresolved. The germline V gene has CDR1 SGDLS and CDR2 YYNGEE. The CDR3 extends over 13 amino acids. The V and J ends lost 0 bases and 5 bases respectively, with 6 bases between them.

This clone was counted a few times. This chain links TRBV25-1 with TRBJ2-2; D not resolved. The germline CDR1 and CDR2 sequences are MGHDK and SYGVNS. The CDR3 contains 15 residues. Deletions cut 2 bases from V and 1 base from J, with 8 bases between. In DNA, the CDR3 is TGTGCCAGCAGTGAAGGACGGTGGAACACCGGGGAGCTGTTTTTT. Its protein product is CASSEGRWNTGELFF.

The V call is TRBV30, the J call TRBJ2-1; a weak D match, TRBD1 (5 bases). With 3 bases removed from V and 2 bases from J, the gap between germline ends came to 14 bases. Germline V CDR1 and CDR2: GTSNPN, SVGIG (reference sequence). The CDR3 runs 15 residues. The CDR3 sequence: CAWSAGPGTYNEQFF. The CDR3 DNA is TGTGCCTGGAGCGCCGGGCCAGGGACCTACAATGAGCAGTTCTTC.

J is TRBJ1-1 and V is TRBV2; TRBD1 might be the D (5 bases). CDR1 and CDR2 (germline): SNHLY, FYNNEI. This CDR3 has 14 amino acids. V was trimmed by 6 bases and J by 5 bases, leaving 16 bases between them. The CDR3 here is CASSLSLGGTEAFF. The DNA of the CDR3 is TGTGCCAGCAGCCTAAGCCTCGGGGGGACTGAAGCTTTCTTT.

The rearrangement joins TRBV27 to TRBJ2-3; 7 positions match TRBD1. The junction had 10 bases not matched to a gene; V was cut back by 4 bases and J by 3 bases. Germline CDR1 reads MNHEY; CDR2 reads SMNVEV (reference sequence). This CDR3 comprises 16 residues. The CDR3 spells CASSSPAGRGTDTQYF. The CDR3 DNA sequence: TGTGCCAGCAGTTCCCCGGCGGGCAGGGGGACAGATACGCAGTATTTT.

The chain is built from TRBV5-1 and TRBJ2-4, with a possible D match to TRBD2 (5 bases). Trimming cost V 0 bases and J 8 bases, with 12 bases left between them. CDR3 length: 14 amino acids. Germline V gives CDR1 SGHRS, CDR2 YFSETQ. This chain's CDR3 is CASSLEPGSDIQYF. CDR3 nucleotides: TGCGCCAGCAGCTTGGAGCCGGGATCGGACATTCAGTACTTC.

This clone was seen more than once but under ten times. The chain links TRBV6-6 to TRBJ2-4; D is unresolved. The V end lost 2 bases, the J end lost 7 bases, and 9 bases lay between the germline ends. CDR3 length: 13 residues. Per germline, CDR1 MNHNY and CDR2 SVGAGI (reference sequence). CDR3 region: CASSYPEPNIQYF. CDR3 coding DNA: TGTGCCAGCAGTTACCCCGAACCTAACATTCAGTACTTC.

The chain carries TRBV5-1 and TRBJ2-7, with 14 nucleotides matching TRBD2. V shed 4 bases and J 1 base; nucleotides not matched to a gene: 10. Germline V gene lookup returns CDR1 SGHRS and CDR2 YFSETQ. This CDR3 comprises 18 residues. In DNA form, the CDR3 reads TGCGCCAGCAGCCAGACGACTAGCGGGAGGGTCGCGTCCTACGAGCAGTACTTC. Translation: CASSQTTSGRVASYEQYF. The variable domain in full, with the rest retrieved from reference TRBV5-1 and TRBJ2-7, is KAGVTQTPRYLIKTRGQQVTLSCSPISGHRSVSWYQQTPGQGLQFLFEYFSETQRNKGNFPGRFSGRQFSNSRSEMNVSTLELGDSALYLCASSQTTSGRVASYEQYFGPGTRLTVT.